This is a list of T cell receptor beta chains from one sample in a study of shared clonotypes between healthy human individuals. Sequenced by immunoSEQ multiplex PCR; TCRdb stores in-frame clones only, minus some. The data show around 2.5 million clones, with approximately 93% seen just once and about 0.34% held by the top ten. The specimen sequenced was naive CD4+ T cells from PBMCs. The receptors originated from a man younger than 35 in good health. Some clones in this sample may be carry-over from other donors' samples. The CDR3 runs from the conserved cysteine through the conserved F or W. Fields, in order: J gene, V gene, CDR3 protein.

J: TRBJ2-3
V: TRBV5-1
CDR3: CASSPGGVGTDTQYF

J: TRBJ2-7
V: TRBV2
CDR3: CASGRVAGAYEQYF

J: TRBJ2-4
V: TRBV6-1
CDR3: CASSEVPGQGLYIQYF

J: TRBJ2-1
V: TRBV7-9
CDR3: CASSLYRTWAFNEQFF

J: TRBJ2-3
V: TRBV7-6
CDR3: CASSALGATDTQYF

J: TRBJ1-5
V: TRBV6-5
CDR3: CASRGTGGEDQPQHF

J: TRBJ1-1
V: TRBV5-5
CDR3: CASSVTGGGGNTEAFF

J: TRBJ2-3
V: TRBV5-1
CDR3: CASRGSEREATDTQYF

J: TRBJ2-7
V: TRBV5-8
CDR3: CASSRTVAYEQYF

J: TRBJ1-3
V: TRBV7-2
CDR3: CAGGQGGSVDTIYF

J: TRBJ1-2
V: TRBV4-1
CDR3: CASSHQGIRIPKGYTF

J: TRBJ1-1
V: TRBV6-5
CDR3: CASRLSIGATYEAFF

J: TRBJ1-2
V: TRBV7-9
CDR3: CASSLESAALYGYTF

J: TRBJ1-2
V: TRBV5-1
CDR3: CASSTIDRGNGYTF

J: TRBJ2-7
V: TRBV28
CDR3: CASTLATGEQYF

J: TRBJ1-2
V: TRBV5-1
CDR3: CASSKTTENYGYTF

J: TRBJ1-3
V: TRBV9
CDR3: CASSVQGATGNTIYF

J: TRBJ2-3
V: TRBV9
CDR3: CASSVAEDTQYF

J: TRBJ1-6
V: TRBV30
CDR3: CAWRMTGSSYNSPLHF

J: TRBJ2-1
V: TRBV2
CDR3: CASRDKTSGSNEQFF

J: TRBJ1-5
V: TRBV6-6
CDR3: CASSPWRGLGNQPQHF

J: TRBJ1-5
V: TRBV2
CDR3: CASSLDRRYSNQPQHF

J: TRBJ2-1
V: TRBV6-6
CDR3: CASSRSVTSRYNEQFF

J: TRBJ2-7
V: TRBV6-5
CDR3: CASSYSSRGSYEQYF